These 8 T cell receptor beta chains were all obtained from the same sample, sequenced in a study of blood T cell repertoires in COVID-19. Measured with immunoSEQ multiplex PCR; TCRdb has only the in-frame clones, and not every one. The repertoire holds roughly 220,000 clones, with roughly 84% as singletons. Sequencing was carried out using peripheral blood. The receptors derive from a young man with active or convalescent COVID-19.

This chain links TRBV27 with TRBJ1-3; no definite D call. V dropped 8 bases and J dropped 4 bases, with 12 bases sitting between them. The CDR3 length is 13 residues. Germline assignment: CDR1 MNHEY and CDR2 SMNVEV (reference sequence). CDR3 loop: CASSPAKGNTIYF. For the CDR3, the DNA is TGTGCCAGCTCCCCTGCGAAGGGAAACACCATATATTTT.

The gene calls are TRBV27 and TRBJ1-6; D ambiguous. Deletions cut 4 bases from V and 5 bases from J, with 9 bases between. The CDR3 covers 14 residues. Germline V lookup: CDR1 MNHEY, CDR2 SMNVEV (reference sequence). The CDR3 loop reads CASSWEGDNSPLHF. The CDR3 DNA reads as TGTGCCAGCAGTTGGGAGGGAGATAATTCACCCCTCCACTTT.

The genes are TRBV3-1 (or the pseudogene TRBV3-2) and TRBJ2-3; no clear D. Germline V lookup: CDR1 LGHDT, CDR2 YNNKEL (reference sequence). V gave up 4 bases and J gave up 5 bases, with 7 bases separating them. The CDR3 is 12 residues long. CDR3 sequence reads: CASSPRLDTQYF. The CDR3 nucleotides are TGTGCCAGCAGCCCGCGACTAGATACGCAGTATTTT.

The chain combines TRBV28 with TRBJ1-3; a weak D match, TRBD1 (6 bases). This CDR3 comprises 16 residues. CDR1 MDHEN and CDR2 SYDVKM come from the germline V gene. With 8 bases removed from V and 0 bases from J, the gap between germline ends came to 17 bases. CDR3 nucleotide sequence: TGTGCCAGCTTCACTCTGGGGGCCAGCTCTGGAAACACCATATATTTT. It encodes CASFTLGASSGNTIYF.

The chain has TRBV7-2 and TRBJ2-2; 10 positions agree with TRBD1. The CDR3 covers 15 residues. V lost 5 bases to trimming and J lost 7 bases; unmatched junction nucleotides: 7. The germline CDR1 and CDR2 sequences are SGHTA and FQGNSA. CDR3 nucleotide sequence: TGTGCCAGCAGCCTTCGGACAGGGGGTAACGGGGAGCTGTTTTTT. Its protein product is CASSLRTGGNGELFF. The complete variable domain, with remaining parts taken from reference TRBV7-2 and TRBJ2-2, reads GAGVSQSPSNKVTEKGKDVELRCDPISGHTALYWYRQSLGQGLEFLIYFQGNSAPDKSGLPSDRFSAERTGGSVSTLTIQRTQQEDSAVYLCASSLRTGGNGELFFGEGSRLTVL.

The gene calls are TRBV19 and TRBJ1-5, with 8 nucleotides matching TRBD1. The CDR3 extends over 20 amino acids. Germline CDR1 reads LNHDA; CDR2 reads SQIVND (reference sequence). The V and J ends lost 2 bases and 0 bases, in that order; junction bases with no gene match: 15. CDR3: CASSIPGQAAPIYSNQPQHF. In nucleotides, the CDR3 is TGTGCCAGTAGTATACCGGGACAGGCCGCACCGATTTATAGCAATCAGCCCCAGCATTTT.

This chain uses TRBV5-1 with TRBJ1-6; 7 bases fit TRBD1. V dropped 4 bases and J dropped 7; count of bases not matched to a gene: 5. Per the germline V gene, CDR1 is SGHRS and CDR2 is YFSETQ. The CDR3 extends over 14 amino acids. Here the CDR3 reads CASSRTGVNSPLHF. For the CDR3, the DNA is TGCGCCAGCAGCCGAACAGGGGTCAATTCACCCCTCCACTTT.

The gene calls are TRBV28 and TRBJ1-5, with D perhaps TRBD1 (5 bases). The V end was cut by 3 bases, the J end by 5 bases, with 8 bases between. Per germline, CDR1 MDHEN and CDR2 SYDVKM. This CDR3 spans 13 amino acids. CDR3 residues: CASSFLGDQPQHF. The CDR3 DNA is TGTGCCAGCAGTTTCCTAGGGGATCAGCCCCAGCATTTT. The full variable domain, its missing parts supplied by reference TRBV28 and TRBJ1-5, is DVKVTQSSRYLVKRTGEKVFLECVQDMDHENMFWYRQDPGLGLRLIYFSYDVKMKEKGDIPEGYSVSREKKERFSLILESASTNQTSMYLCASSFLGDQPQHFGDGTRLSIL.